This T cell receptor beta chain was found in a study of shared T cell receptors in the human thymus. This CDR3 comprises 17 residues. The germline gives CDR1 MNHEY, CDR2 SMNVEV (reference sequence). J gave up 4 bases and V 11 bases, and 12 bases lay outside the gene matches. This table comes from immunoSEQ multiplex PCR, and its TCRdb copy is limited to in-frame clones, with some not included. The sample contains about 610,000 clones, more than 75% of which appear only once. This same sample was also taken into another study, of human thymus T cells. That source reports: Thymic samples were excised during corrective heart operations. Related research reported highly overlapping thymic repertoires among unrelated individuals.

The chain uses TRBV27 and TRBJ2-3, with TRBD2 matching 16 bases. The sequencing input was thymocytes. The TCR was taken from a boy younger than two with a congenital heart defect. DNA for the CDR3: TGTGCCGTGCGGGGACTAGCGGGAGGGCCGTCGGCAGATACGCAGTATTTT. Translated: CAVRGLAGGPSADTQYF.